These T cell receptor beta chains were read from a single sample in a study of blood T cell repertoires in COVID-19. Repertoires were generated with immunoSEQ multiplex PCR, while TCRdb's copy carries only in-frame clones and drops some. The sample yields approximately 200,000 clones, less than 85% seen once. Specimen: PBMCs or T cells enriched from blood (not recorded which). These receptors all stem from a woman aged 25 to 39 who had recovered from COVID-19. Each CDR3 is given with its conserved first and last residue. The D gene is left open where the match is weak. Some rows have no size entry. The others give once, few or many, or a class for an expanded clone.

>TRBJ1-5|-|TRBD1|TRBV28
TGTGCCAGCAGCACCGGGACAGGATCGGGTTATCAGCCCCAGCATTTT
CASSTGTGSGYQPQHF
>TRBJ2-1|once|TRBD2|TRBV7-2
TGTGCCAGCAGCTTAGAGAGACTAGCGGGGGGTTATGAGCAGTTCTTC
CASSLERLAGGYEQFF
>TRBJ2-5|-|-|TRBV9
TGTGCCAGCAGCGTAGGTGGAGTCCAAGAGACCCAGTACTTC
CASSVGGVQETQYF
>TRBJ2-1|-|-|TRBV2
TGTGCCAGCGGAGGGAGGAGAAGCTCCTACAATGAGCAGTTCTTC
CASGGRRSSYNEQFF
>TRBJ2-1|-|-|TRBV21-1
TGTGCCAGCAACCCTAAATCCAATGAGCAGTTCTTC
CASNPKSNEQFF
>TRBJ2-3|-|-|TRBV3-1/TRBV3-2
TGTGCCAGCAGCAAGAGGGGGGGGACTACCACAGATACGCAGTATTTT
CASSKRGGTTTDTQYF
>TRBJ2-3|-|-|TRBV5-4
TGTGCCAGCAGCTTGGCCCTAGCGACAGATACGCAGTATTTT
CASSLALATDTQYF
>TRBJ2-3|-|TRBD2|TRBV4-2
TGTGCCAGCAGCCCGGGACTAGCGGGGGGGCCAAGCACAGATACGCAGTATTTT
CASSPGLAGGPSTDTQYF
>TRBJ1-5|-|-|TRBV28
TGTGCCAGCGGCTCAGGCAATCAGCCCCAGCATTTT
CASGSGNQPQHF
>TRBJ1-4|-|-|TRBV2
TGTGCCAGCAGACGGACAGCTATAGCAACTAATGAAAAACTGTTTTTT
CASRRTAIATNEKLFF
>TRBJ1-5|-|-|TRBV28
TGTGCCAGCAGTTCAAAGACAGAATTCCACAATCAGCCCCAGCATTTT
CASSSKTEFHNQPQHF
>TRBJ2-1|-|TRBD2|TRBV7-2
TGTGCCAGCAGCTTAAGCGGGAGGGCCCTCCGCAATGAGCAGTTCTTC
CASSLSGRALRNEQFF
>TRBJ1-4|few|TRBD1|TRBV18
TGTGCCAGCTCCGGACAGGGATTTGAAAAACTGTTTTTT
CASSGQGFEKLFF
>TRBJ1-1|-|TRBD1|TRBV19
TGTGCCAGTAGTACCGGACAGGGGGCGACCACTGAAGCTTTCTTT
CASSTGQGATTEAFF
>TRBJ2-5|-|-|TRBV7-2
TGTGCCAGCAGTTCTAGCCCAGGCAGGGAGACCCAGTACTTC
CASSSSPGRETQYF
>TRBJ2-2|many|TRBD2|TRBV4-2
TGTGCCAGCAGCCAAGAGGCTAGCGGGACCGGGGAGCTGTTTTTT
CASSQEASGTGELFF
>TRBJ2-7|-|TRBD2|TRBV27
TGTGCCAGCAGTTTTATTAGCGGGAACTACGAGCAGTACTTC
CASSFISGNYEQYF
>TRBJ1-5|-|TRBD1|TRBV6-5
TGTGCCACCAGGACAGGGAACCAGCCCCAGCATTTT
CATRTGNQPQHF
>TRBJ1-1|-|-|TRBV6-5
TGTGCCAGCAGTTACGAGGGGGTGGGCACTGAAGCTTTCTTT
CASSYEGVGTEAFF
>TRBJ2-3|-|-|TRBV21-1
TGTGCCAGCAGCACCCAATCGCGGGGACTAGAAGACACAGATACGCAGTATTTT
CASSTQSRGLEDTDTQYF
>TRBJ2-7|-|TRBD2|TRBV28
TGTGCCAGAGGGGAGGGCTACGAGCAGTACTTC
CARGEGYEQYF
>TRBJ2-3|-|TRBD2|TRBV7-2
TGTGCCAGCAGCTCGAGGGGAGGGTGGACAGATACGCAGTATTTT
CASSSRGGWTDTQYF
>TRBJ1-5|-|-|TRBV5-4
TGTGCCAGCAGCTTGTCGGGGAGCGGCAATCAGCCCCAGCATTTT
CASSLSGSGNQPQHF
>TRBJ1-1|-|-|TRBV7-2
TGTGCCAGCAGCACGCAGGGGCCCAACACTGAAGCTTTCTTT
CASSTQGPNTEAFF
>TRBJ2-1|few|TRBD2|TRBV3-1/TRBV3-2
TGTGCCAGCAGCCCCGGGACTAGCGGGAGTGGTGAGCAGTTCTTC
CASSPGTSGSGEQFF
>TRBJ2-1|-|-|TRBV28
TGTGCCACTAAAGGCCTTGAGGGCAATGAGCAGTTCTTC
CATKGLEGNEQFF
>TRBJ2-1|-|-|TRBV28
TGTGCCAGTAGTCAAGGGGGGGCCCAAAAAGGAAGGCAGTTCTTC
CASSQGGAQKGRQFF
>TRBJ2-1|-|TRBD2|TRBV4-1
TGCGCCAGCAGCCAGGGGGGACTAGCGGGGATTAGCTCCTACAATGAGCAGTTCTTC
CASSQGGLAGISSYNEQFF
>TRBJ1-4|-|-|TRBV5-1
TGCGCCAGCAGCTTGCAACATCCGTCGGAAAAACTGTTTTTT
CASSLQHPSEKLFF
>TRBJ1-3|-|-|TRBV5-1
TGCGCCAGCAGGGAGGGAAACTCTGGAAACACCATATATTTT
CASREGNSGNTIYF
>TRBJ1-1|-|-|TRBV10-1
TGCGCCAGCAGCAGGGGATCGGCTGAAGCTTTCTTT
CASSRGSAEAFF
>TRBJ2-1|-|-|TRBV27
TGTGCCAGCAGTTTTCAGGGCAGCTCCTACAATGAGCAGTTCTTC
CASSFQGSSYNEQFF
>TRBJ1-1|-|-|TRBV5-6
TGTGCCAGCAGCTTTGACAGGAACACTGAAGCTTTCTTT
CASSFDRNTEAFF
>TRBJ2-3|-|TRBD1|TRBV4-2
TGTGCCAGCAGCCAAGCAAAGGGGACAGGGTACACAGATACGCAGTATTTT
CASSQAKGTGYTDTQYF
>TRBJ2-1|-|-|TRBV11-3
TGTGCCAGCAGCCAAGCAGGCGGGCACTCCTACAATGAGCAGTTCTTC
CASSQAGGHSYNEQFF
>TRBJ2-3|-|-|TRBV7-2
TGTGCCAGCAGCTTAGGGGTGTTAGCGGCCTACTGGGCAGATACGCAGTATTTT
CASSLGVLAAYWADTQYF
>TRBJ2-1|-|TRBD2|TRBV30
TGTGCCTGGAGTAAAGCGGGAGGGAACAATGAGCAGTTCTTC
CAWSKAGGNNEQFF
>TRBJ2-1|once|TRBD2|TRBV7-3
TGTGCCAGCAGCTTAAAAGGACTAGCGGAAAATGAGCAGTTCTTC
CASSLKGLAENEQFF
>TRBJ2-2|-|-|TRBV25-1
TGTGCCAGCAGTGGTCCCTTACAGGTCAACACCGGGGAGCTGTTTTTT
CASSGPLQVNTGELFF
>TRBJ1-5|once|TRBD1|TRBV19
TGTGCCAGTAGTATAAGTCGGGACAGGGGCTTCAGTCAGCCCCAGCATTTT
CASSISRDRGFSQPQHF
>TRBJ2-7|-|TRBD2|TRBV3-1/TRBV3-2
TGTGCCAGCAGCCAAGTAAGCGCGGGAGACTACGAGCAGTACTTC
CASSQVSAGDYEQYF
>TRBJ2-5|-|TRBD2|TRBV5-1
TGCGCCAGTCAGCTCCGGACTAGCGGTGAAGAGACCCAGTACTTC
CASQLRTSGEETQYF
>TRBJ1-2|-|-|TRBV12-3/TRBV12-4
TGTGCCAGCAGTGTACTAGGAACTCACGGCTACACCTTC
CASSVLGTHGYTF
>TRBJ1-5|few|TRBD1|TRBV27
TGTGCCAGCGGACAGGGGGTTCAGCCCCAGCATTTT
CASGQGVQPQHF
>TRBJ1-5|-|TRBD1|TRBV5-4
TGTGCCAGCAGCTCGGGACAGGGGAATCAGCCCCAGCATTTT
CASSSGQGNQPQHF
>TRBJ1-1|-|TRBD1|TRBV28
TGTGCCAGCAGTTTATACCCTGGACAGGGGAACACTGAAGCTTTCTTT
CASSLYPGQGNTEAFF
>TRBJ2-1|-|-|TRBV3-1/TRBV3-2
TGTGCCAGCAGCCAAGGTGCGGTTTCCTACAATGAGCAGTTCTTC
CASSQGAVSYNEQFF
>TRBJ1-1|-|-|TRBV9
TGTGCCAGCAGCGTAGATCCACGAGGGGGCACTGAAGCTTTCTTT
CASSVDPRGGTEAFF
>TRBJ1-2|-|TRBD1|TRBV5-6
TGTGCCAGCAGCTTGGGGGACAGGTTTAACTATGGCTACACCTTC
CASSLGDRFNYGYTF
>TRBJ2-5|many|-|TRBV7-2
TGTGCCAGCAGCTCCTCCCAAGCCGTGGAGACCCAGTACTTC
CASSSSQAVETQYF
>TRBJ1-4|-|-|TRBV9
TGTGCCAGCAGCCCCTCCCCCGGGTTAAATGAAAAACTGTTTTTT
CASSPSPGLNEKLFF
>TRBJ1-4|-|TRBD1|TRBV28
TGTGCCAGCACCGTGCGGGACAGGGGCGAAAAACTGTTTTTT
CASTVRDRGEKLFF
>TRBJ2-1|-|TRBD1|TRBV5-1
TGCGCCAGCAGCCCGCGGGTACAGGGGGGACTGGGTGAGCAGTTCTTC
CASSPRVQGGLGEQFF
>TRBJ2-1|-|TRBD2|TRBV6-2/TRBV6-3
TGTGCCAGCAGTTATAGCGGGGTGATCAATGAGCAGTTCTTC
CASSYSGVINEQFF
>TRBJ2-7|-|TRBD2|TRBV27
TGTGCCAGCAGCCCCGGAAGGAGACTAGCGGATTACGAGCAGTACTTC
CASSPGRRLADYEQYF